This T cell receptor (beta chain) emerged from a study of type 1 and type 2 diabetes patients. Study conclusions and caveats: A median of one highly-expanded CD4+ clone, covering roughly 4% of reads, occurred in type 2 diabetes.

Germline V gene sequence: CDR1 SNHLY, CDR2 FYNNEI. Trimming took 8 bases from V and 2 from J; bases not matched to a gene: 3. There are 12 residues in the CDR3. Amplification started from genomic DNA. The TCR beta CDR3 region was amplified using 30 forward and 13 reverse primers. MiXCR was run by TCRdb on the multiplex PCR reads, yielding one entry per CDR3 protein. Here the sample spans more than 250,000 distinct CDR3 sequences, more than 45% being singletons. Standard classification criteria confirmed type 1 or type 2 diabetes in all patients. Anyone with other autoimmune disease or infection in the prior four weeks was excluded. As to this clonotype: No antigen is known for it.

The chain uses TRBV2 and TRBJ2-7, with TRBD1 matching 7 bases. This sequence originates from a man between 18 and 35 years old with type 2 diabetes. Sequenced sample: peripheral blood mononuclear cells (PBMCs). The CDR3 nucleotides are TGTGCCAGCGGGGACAGCGCCTACGAGCAGTACTTC. Encoded protein: CASGDSAYEQYF.